The 9 T cell receptor beta chains below come from one sample, sequenced in a study of blood T cell repertoires in COVID-19. The data were produced by immunoSEQ multiplex PCR, yet TCRdb's version contains in-frame clones alone and is incomplete. The data contain under 500,000 clones, 70% to 90% of them singletons. The sequenced sample consisted of PBMCs or T cells enriched from blood (not recorded which). The receptors shown here come from a woman aged 18-30 years with acute COVID-19.

This clone turned up a few times. The chain employs TRBV9 and TRBJ2-7; tentative D call: TRBD2 (6 bases). CDR1 is SGDLS, CDR2 YYNGEE, per germline. Trimming took 4 bases from V and 3 from J, leaving 14 bases between them. The CDR3 is 14 amino acids. The CDR3 region has the DNA TGTGCCAGCAGCCCATCCGGGACTTTCTACGAGCAGTACTTC. Residues: CASSPSGTFYEQYF.

This clone showed up just once. V usage is TRBV19 and J usage is TRBJ2-1; D may be TRBD1 (6 bases). Germline CDR1 LNHDA, CDR2 SQIVND (reference sequence). This CDR3 has 14 residues. Trimming removed 7 bases from V and 2 bases from J, with 12 bases in between. CDR3 sequence reads: CASTRDNTYNEQFF. DNA of the CDR3: TGTGCCAGTACCCGGGACAACACCTACAATGAGCAGTTCTTC.

CDR3 residues: CASSTGQLNQPQHF. The CDR3 DNA reads as TGTGCCAGTAGTACCGGACAGCTCAATCAGCCCCAGCATTTT. The V call is TRBV19, the J call TRBJ1-5; maybe TRBD1 (6 bases). Germline CDR1 is LNHDA and CDR2 is SQIVND (reference sequence). With 4 bases removed from V and 3 bases from J, the gap between germline ends came to 10 bases. This CDR3 contains 14 residues.

The chain couples TRBV11-2 to TRBJ1-2; D gene uncertain. Trimming left V 5 bases short and J 4 bases short, with 17 bases between. Per germline, CDR1 SGHAT and CDR2 FQNNGV. There are 15 residues in the CDR3. This CDR3 reads CASSREGGRFYGYTF. CDR3 nucleotides: TGTGCCAGCAGCCGGGAAGGAGGCAGATTCTATGGCTACACCTTC.

In the case of this clone: This same CDR3 is encoded by further DNA sequences in the sample. The V call is TRBV2, the J call TRBJ1-4, with D unresolved. Germline V gene sequence: CDR1 SNHLY, CDR2 FYNNEI. Trimming removed 3 bases from V and 0 bases from J, with 2 bases in between. The CDR3 runs 13 residues. CDR3 sequence: CASSDTTNEKLFF. The DNA for the CDR3 is TGTGCCAGCAGTGACACAACTAATGAAAAACTGTTTTTT.

This chain joins TRBV11-2 and TRBJ1-4, with a possible D match to TRBD1 (5 bases). The length of the CDR3 is 14 residues. V lost 1 base and J 8 bases, leaving 11 bases between the germline ends. CDR1 and CDR2 from the germline V gene are SGHAT and FQNNGV. The CDR3 loop reads CASSLVTGAEKLFF. The CDR3 nucleotides are TGTGCCAGCAGCTTAGTTACAGGCGCGGAAAAACTGTTTTTT.

The chain recombines TRBV30 with TRBJ1-6; 8 nucleotides line up with TRBD1. The CDR3 has 15 amino acids. Germline CDR1 and CDR2: GTSNPN and SVGIG (reference sequence). V gave up 5 bases and J gave up 8 bases; unmatched junction bases: 11. CDR3 loop: CAWHNLQGAYSPLHF. CDR3 bases: TGTGCCTGGCACAACCTTCAGGGGGCGTATTCACCCCTCCACTTT.

The chain joins TRBV7-9 to TRBJ2-1; possibly TRBD2 for D (6 bases). Germline CDR1 reads SEHNR; CDR2 reads FQNEAQ (reference sequence). CDR3 size: 15 residues. Trimming left V 1 base short and J 8 bases short, with 15 bases between. This CDR3 reads CASSLDRDWGDEQFF. The CDR3 DNA reads as TGTGCCAGCAGCTTAGATCGGGACTGGGGGGATGAGCAGTTCTTC.

The rearrangement joins TRBV11-2 to TRBJ1-1, with 7 bases that match TRBD1. The CDR3 spans 14 residues. Trimming removed 6 bases from V and 5 bases from J; junction bases left unmatched: 9. Germline CDR1 and CDR2: SGHAT and FQNNGV. CDR3 protein: CASRSRQGRTEAFF. The CDR3 DNA follows: TGTGCCAGCAGATCTCGACAGGGAAGAACTGAAGCTTTCTTT.